Listed here are 12 T cell receptor beta chains from one sample, sequenced in a study of identical twins' blood T cells. TCRdb analysed the 5' RACE reads with MiXCR anew, one entry per CDR3 protein. The sample comprises 350,000 to 400,000 distinct CDR3 sequences, around 30% of which are singletons, and around 5.6% rests with the top ten. Sample: PBMCs. These receptor sequences come from a woman aged 18-50 years in good health.

The rearrangement links TRBV7-2 to TRBJ1-2; no clear D gene. Germline V CDR1 and CDR2: SGHTA, FQGNSA. The length of the CDR3 is 15 residues. Trimming left V 2 bases short and J 5 bases short, with 15 bases between. CDR3 DNA: TGTGCCAGCAGCTTATACACGGGAAGAGGGTATGGCTACACCTTC. The encoded protein is CASSLYTGRGYGYTF.

The V and J genes are TRBV20-1 and TRBJ2-1, with TRBD2 matching over 16 bases. The V and J ends lost 1 base and 9 bases, in that order; junction bases with no gene match: 3. This CDR3 spans 15 amino acids. The germline V gene has CDR1 DFQATT and CDR2 SNEGSKA (reference sequence). This CDR3 reads CSARAGTSGRGEQFF. The DNA of the CDR3 is TGCAGTGCTAGAGCCGGGACTAGCGGGAGGGGTGAGCAGTTCTTC.

The rearrangement joins TRBV29-1 to TRBJ1-2, with D possibly TRBD1 on 6 matching bases. Trimming removed 4 bases at V and 6 bases at J, with 9 bases between. Germline V gene data show CDR1 as SQVTM and CDR2 as ANQGSEA. The CDR3 runs to 11 residues. The CDR3 DNA reads TGCAGCGTTGCCGGGGGCGATGGCTACACCTTC. It encodes CSVAGGDGYTF.

The sample holds a few counts of this clonotype. The chain joins TRBV2 to TRBJ1-6; D not resolved. The CDR3 is made up of 13 amino acids. The germline gives CDR1 SNHLY, CDR2 FYNNEI. V lost 3 bases to trimming and J lost 8 bases, with 8 bases between them. DNA for the CDR3: TGTGCCAGCAGTGATCGGTCGTATTCACCCCTCCACTTT. It specifies CASSDRSYSPLHF.

This chain joins TRBV11-2 and TRBJ1-4; no firm D call. The CDR3 is made up of 12 amino acids. Trimming took 4 bases from V and 11 from J, leaving 11 bases between them. Germline V gene lookup returns CDR1 SGHAT and CDR2 FQNNGV. The CDR3 region has the DNA TGTGCCAGCAGCTCAGCTGGGGATAAACTGTTTTTT. Its protein product is CASSSAGDKLFF. Complete variable domain (other parts from reference TRBV11-2 and TRBJ1-4): EAGVAQSPRYKIIEKRQSVAFWCNPISGHATLYWYQQILGQGPKLLIQFQNNGVVDDSQLPKDRFSAERLKGVDSTLKIQPAKLEDSAVYLCASSSAGDKLFFGSGTQLSVL.

This clonotype has just a few counts. The V gene is TRBV4-3, the J gene TRBJ1-2; D may be TRBD1 (5 bases). Germline loops: CDR1 LGHNA, CDR2 YSLEER. Trimming left V 4 bases short and J 4 bases short, with 10 bases between. The CDR3 contains 13 residues. The CDR3 coding sequence is TGCGCCAGCAGCCGGGACGTCAGCTATGGCTACACCTTC. This codes for CASSRDVSYGYTF.

This clonotype was counted many times. The genes are TRBV29-1 and TRBJ2-3; D remains ambiguous. The V end lost 1 base, the J end lost 5 bases, and 10 bases lay between the germline ends. The CDR3 runs 13 residues. Germline assignment: CDR1 SQVTM and CDR2 ANQGSEA. The CDR3 nucleotides are TGCAGCGTTGAAGCCCACCTGTTAGATACGCAGTATTTT. Translating it yields CSVEAHLLDTQYF.

This clonotype appeared many times. V usage is TRBV10-3 and J usage is TRBJ2-2; either TRBD1 or TRBD2 may fit D (5 bases each). V lost 6 bases and J lost 3, with 11 bases in between. Germline loops: CDR1 ENHRY, CDR2 SYGVKD. The CDR3 runs 14 residues. CDR3 in DNA: TGTGCCATCAGGCCGGGACCTGACACCGGGGAGCTGTTTTTT. Translation: CAIRPGPDTGELFF.

This chain joins TRBV29-1 and TRBJ2-5; 12 nucleotides agree with TRBD2. The CDR3 length is 14 residues. Germline values: CDR1 SQVTM, CDR2 ANQGSEA. J was trimmed by 4 bases and V by 6 bases; bases with no gene match: 6. DNA of the CDR3: TGCAGCGTCTCATCGACTAGCGGGGGAGAGACCCAGTACTTC. Residues: CSVSSTSGGETQYF.

The V and J genes are TRBV25-1 and TRBJ1-1; D ambiguous. Per the germline V gene, CDR1 is MGHDK and CDR2 is SYGVNS. The V end was cut by 3 bases, the J end by 1 base, with 12 bases between. The CDR3 extends over 15 amino acids. CDR3 residues: CASSDPGWGNTEAFF. In DNA form, the CDR3 reads TGTGCCAGCAGTGATCCGGGTTGGGGGAACACTGAAGCTTTCTTT.

As concerns this clonotype: Its ends do not fully match the called genes, so a read error is possible. DNA for the CDR3: TGTGCCAGTAGTATTCGAGAGAACACTGAAGATTTCTTT. This sequence encodes CASSIRENTEDFF. The chain uses TRBV19 and TRBJ1-1; D gene uncertain. CDR3 length: 13 amino acids. CDR1 and CDR2 from the germline V gene are LNHDA and SQIVND (reference sequence).

This chain joins TRBV6-5 and TRBJ1-2; 10 bases match TRBD1. Germline V lookup: CDR1 MNHEY, CDR2 SVGAGI. The CDR3 runs to 15 residues. V lost 8 bases and J lost 8; bases outside the gene matches: 14. This CDR3 is CASGAPGQGIEGYTF. DNA of the CDR3: TGTGCCAGCGGTGCCCCGGGACAGGGGATAGAGGGCTACACCTTC.